Given below is one TCR beta chain in context. Seattle patient enrollment occurred during active infection, with longitudinal follow-up thereafter. The sample is drawn from a study of blood T cell repertoires in COVID-19. Study overall: Donors in the United States, Italy and Spain gave samples during acute or convalescent COVID-19.

Original processing notes: Nucleated cell number was recorded as an estimate derived from reference gene primer amplification. Sequenced by immunoSEQ multiplex PCR; TCRdb stores in-frame clones only, minus some. V and J calls and clone size are as listed in that table; D and trimming were resolved from the DNA. Among a few hundred thousand clones listed, under 85% were seen once. Trimming removed 3 bases at V and 2 bases at J, with 32 bases between. This CDR3 comprises 22 residues. CDR1 and CDR2 from the germline V gene are MDHEN and SYDVKM. The source material was peripheral blood. The V and J genes are TRBV28 and TRBJ1-5, with D maybe TRBD1 (5 bases). This clonotype was sampled from a human donor with COVID-19, enrolled during active disease. The donor label of this sample is uncertain. In DNA form, the CDR3 reads TGTGCCAGCAGTTTGCATGGAGACTTTGGGGCACTGGGCACCCAAGGCAATCAGCCCCAGCATTTT. The encoded protein is CASSLHGDFGALGTQGNQPQHF.